This record concerns one T cell receptor beta chain sequence. Its antigen remains undetermined. The input lacks base qualities; no much larger clone sits a single base away. The CDR3 holds 18 amino acids from the cysteine to the phenylalanine. Just the 54-base CDR3 DNA is kept, in frame starting at base 1. Here V drops 9 bases and J drops 0 bases, and the junction holds 15 bases not matched to any gene. CDR1 and CDR2, per the germline V gene, are MGHDK and SYGVNS. This record comes from a study of blood T cell repertoires in COVID-19 (TCRdb year 2020). At the level of the whole study: The collaborator samples originated in the United States, Italy and Spain and spanned the acute and convalescent phases of COVID-19. Nearly every sample came with metadata listing a de-identified subject ID, COVID-19 status, age in years and sex. Where HLA class I and class II types were available, the types were taken from metadata supplied by the sample provider, not from assay-based typing. The repertoires were made available in a free public database intended to serve as a resource for research on the immune response to SARS-CoV-2. The material from the prospective study consisted of cDNA or gDNA derived from T cells, B-cell-depleted T cells, or PBMCs. Samples came from the ongoing ImmuneRACE study (first 160 participants) plus 1,254 subjects from 6 global collaborators. Deeply sampled blood TCRbeta repertoires from subjects exposed to, actively infected with, or recovered from COVID-19 were included in the dataset. What the study reported, not specific to this receptor: Clinical and demographic metadata were provided uncurated, with the amount varying by source and participant.

Collaborating institutions collected whole blood in K2EDTA tubes following their own protocols. For TCRbeta analysis, collaborator samples were shipped as frozen whole blood, as isolated PBMCs, or as DNA extracted from either sample type. The immunoSEQ Assay, a bias-controlled multiplex PCR, was used to amplify TCRbeta CDR3 regions from genomic DNA. The paper's processing steps were these. Nucleated cell counts per sample were estimated from amplification of reference gene primers within the assay. To quantify the absolute abundance of each unique TCRbeta CDR3 rearrangement, sequence reads were collapsed and filtered. For each sample, productive Simpson clonality was calculated as the square root of Simpson's diversity index over productive rearrangements. Entries here come from immuneACCESS through TCRdb and include only in-frame sequences with V and J called. Some clones fail to appear in such tables; in the studies checked, an unresolved V gene covers under half of the shortfall, and the cause of the remainder is unknown. For V, J and clone size, that table is used; D and trimming come from the DNA. The table for this sample lists around 180,000 clones; around three quarters of them were counted only once. The top ten constitute approximately 6.2% of the sample.

The chain is encoded by TRBV25-1 joined to TRBJ2-1, with 9 bases aligning to TRBD1. The TCR sequence derives from a man between 65 and 80 years old with active or convalescent COVID-19. The sequenced sample was peripheral blood. The nucleotide sequence is given as TGTGCCAGTCCGGGGGGACAGGGACCCTTAAGCTCCTACAATGAGCAGTTCTTC. Its protein product is CASPGGQGPLSSYNEQFF.